The entry below describes one T cell receptor (beta chain). Here immunoSEQ multiplex PCR was the method, and the copy in TCRdb shows in-frame clones only, minus some. This sample has about 660,000 clones; around nine tenths occur once, and the top ten carry about 0.01%. The data originate from a study of shared T cell receptors in the human thymus. V was shortened by 3 bases and J by 2 bases, with 16 bases between the two germline ends. Germline V gene lookup returns CDR1 SQVTM and CDR2 ANQGSEA. The CDR3 sequence is 15 residues long. These records were also assigned to another study, of human thymus T cells. That paper notes: Corrective heart surgery yielded resections, and these provided the thymus tissue. Seemingly biased V and J gene usage marked thymic and blood repertoires. Overlap was high between thymic repertoires from unrelated individuals, as reported in related research.

The TCR was taken from a boy under three years old with a congenital heart defect. This rearrangement joins TRBV29-1 to TRBJ1-1; D not resolved. What was sequenced was thymocytes. The CDR3 reads CSVDTPASGNTEAFF. The DNA of the CDR3 is TGCAGCGTTGATACGCCAGCCTCGGGAAACACTGAAGCTTTCTTT.